The TCR beta chain described here comes from a study of T-cell reconstitution after alpha-beta-depleted transplantation in children. Unique molecular identifiers were incorporated when the TCRbeta library was constructed. TCRdb re-called the PCR reads through MiXCR, storing one row per CDR3 protein. There are hundreds of thousands of distinct CDR3 sequences in the sample; more than 9% occur only once, and about 9.4% lies in the top ten. Germline-derived CDR1 and CDR2 are SGHDT and YYEEEE. The CDR3 runs to 12 residues. Between the trimmed V and J ends, which lost 4 bases and 2 bases, there was a span of 5 bases. This clonotype was recorded at least ten times.

The specimen comprised PBMCs from the stem cell graft donor, sampled from the stem cell graft. The rearrangement links TRBV5-6 to TRBJ2-3; no reliable D call. This TCR derives from a human donor who donated a stem cell graft to a child with SCID. For the CDR3, the DNA is TGTGCCAGCAGCCCGTACACAGATACGCAGTATTTT. Translated: CASSPYTDTQYF.